These 13 T cell receptor beta chains were sequenced from one sample in a study of blood T cells in healthy people across ages. Sample-barcoded 5' priming and a J-beta primer mix drove a second PCR of roughly 7 to 11 cycles. TCRdb called the 5' RACE reads again in MiXCR, with one record for every CDR3 protein. The sample holds hundreds of thousands of distinct CDR3 sequences, under 65% seen once. Material for sequencing was blood. The receptors here all came from a woman aged 80 or over in good health.

This chain uses TRBV3-1 with TRBJ2-7; D not resolved. V lost 0 bases and J lost 0, with 12 bases in between. Germline V gene sequence: CDR1 LGHDT, CDR2 YNNKEL (reference sequence). This CDR3 comprises 16 residues. The CDR3 nucleotides read TGTGCCAGCAGCCAAGATTACGGCAGTAGCTCCTACGAGCAGTACTTC. It encodes CASSQDYGSSSYEQYF.

As concerns this clonotype: It may be a read error: a sequence one base away is much more abundant. The rearrangement uses TRBV7-2 and TRBJ2-1, with D unclear. This CDR3 has 13 residues. Germline-derived CDR1 and CDR2 are SGHTA and FQGNSA. CDR3 region: CAGSAQTENEQFF. For the CDR3, the DNA is TGTGCCGGCAGCGCACAGACGGAGAATGAGCAGTTCTTC.

This clonotype has a handful of counts. This chain links TRBV3-1 with TRBJ2-1, with D possibly being TRBD1 (5 bases). The CDR3 extends over 15 amino acids. Germline lookup yields CDR1 LGHDT and CDR2 YNNKEL (reference sequence). V was cut by 1 base and J by 7 bases, with 14 bases left in between. For the CDR3, the DNA is TGTGCCAGCAGCCAAGCTGATCTGACAGTGAATGAGCAGTTCTTC. Amino acid sequence: CASSQADLTVNEQFF.

This clonotype was detected ten times or more. The chain links TRBV25-1 to TRBJ2-3, with D perhaps TRBD1 (5 bases). Germline CDR1 and CDR2: MGHDK and SYGVNS. V dropped 3 bases and J dropped 2 bases, with 15 bases sitting between them. The CDR3 is 16 residues long. Here the CDR3 DNA reads TGTGCCAGCAGTGACCCCTCGACAGTGATCACAGATACGCAGTATTTT. This translates into CASSDPSTVITDTQYF. Complete variable domain (other parts from reference TRBV25-1 and TRBJ2-3): EADIYQTPRYLVIGTGKKITLECSQTMGHDKMYWYQQDPGMELHLIHYSYGVNSTEKGDLSSESTVSRIRTEHFPLTLESARPSHTSQYLCASSDPSTVITDTQYFGPGTRLTVL.

This chain connects TRBV4-1 to TRBJ2-4, with 9 bases fitting TRBD2. The DNA end lines up better with TRBJ2-7; the J call may be wrong. This CDR3 is 15 amino acids long. The germline gives CDR1 MGHRA, CDR2 YSYEKL. CDR3 region: CASSQVSLAGFEQYF. CDR3 coding DNA: TGCGCCAGCAGCCAGGTGTCGCTAGCGGGATTCGAGCAGTACTTC.

The gene calls are TRBV7-9 and TRBJ2-5; D is possibly TRBD1 or TRBD2 (5 bases each). Germline V CDR1 and CDR2: SEHNR, FQNEAQ (reference sequence). The CDR3 totals 16 residues. Trimming stripped 5 bases from V and 5 bases from J, with 21 bases between. The CDR3 loop reads CASSQERGKEWETQYF. The DNA of the CDR3 is TGTGCCAGCAGCCAGGAGAGGGGCAAAGAATGGGAGACCCAGTACTTC.

The table lists this clonotype with many counts. The chain combines TRBV27 with TRBJ2-1; TRBD2 matches 9 bases. Germline loops: CDR1 MNHEY, CDR2 SMNVEV (reference sequence). This CDR3 region has 17 residues. Losses at the gene ends were 6 bases for V and 5 bases for J; bases not matched to a gene: 14. The DNA for the CDR3 is TGTGCCAGCAGCCCTACACCCCGACTAGCGGCCAACAATGAGCAGTTCTTC. It codes for CASSPTPRLAANNEQFF.

The genes are TRBV6-5 and TRBJ2-7; 10 bases line up with TRBD2. Looked up from germline, CDR1 is MNHEY and CDR2 is SVGAGI. The CDR3 has 16 residues. Trimming cost V 2 bases and J 4 bases; bases outside gene matches: 8. The CDR3 protein is CASSYGPSGGGYEQYF. In DNA form, the CDR3 reads TGTGCCAGCAGTTACGGCCCTAGCGGGGGAGGGTACGAGCAGTACTTC.

This clonotype was recorded at least ten times. The rearrangement links TRBV12-3 or TRBV12-4 to TRBJ1-5, with no clear D. This CDR3 spans 13 amino acids. V lost 7 bases and J 4 bases, leaving 11 bases between the germline ends. The CDR3 bases are TGTGCCAGCACCTGGGATCCTAATCAGCCCCAGCATTTT. This translates into CASTWDPNQPQHF.

The chain has TRBV28 and TRBJ1-2; D is unresolved. CDR1 is MDHEN, CDR2 SYDVKM, per germline. There are 14 residues in the CDR3. Deletions cut 2 bases from V and 7 bases from J, with 14 bases between. The CDR3 DNA reads TGTGCCAGCAGTTTAGGTCATCCTCTCGGTGGCTACACCTTC. Translated, it gives CASSLGHPLGGYTF.

This rearrangement joins TRBV7-2 to TRBJ1-2; 12 bases are a match to TRBD1. The CDR3 loop spans 20 amino acids. V was clipped by 5 bases and J by 4 bases; unmatched bases: 20. The germline gives CDR1 SGHTA, CDR2 FQGNSA. The CDR3 region is CASSIHGLPGTGGFGYGYTF. The CDR3 coding sequence is TGTGCCAGCAGCATACATGGGCTTCCCGGGACAGGGGGCTTTGGCTATGGCTACACCTTC.

The V and J genes are TRBV10-3 and TRBJ2-1, with a weak D call TRBD2 (5 bases). This CDR3 comprises 13 residues. Trimming pared 4 bases from V and 8 bases from J, leaving 12 bases between. CDR1 is ENHRY and CDR2 is SYGVKD in the germline V gene. The CDR3 sequence: CAISVVTGDEQFF. DNA for the CDR3: TGTGCCATCAGTGTTGTCACCGGGGATGAGCAGTTCTTC.

This clonotype was seen repeatedly, ten times or more. V usage is TRBV7-3 and J usage is TRBJ2-4; D perhaps matches TRBD1 (8 bases). V lost 5 bases, J lost 8 bases, and 13 bases lay in between. CDR3 length: 13 amino acids. Germline V gene sequence: CDR1 SGHTA, CDR2 FQGTGA. The CDR3 DNA reads TGTGCCAGCAGCCTACAGGGGGGGGACATTCAGTACTTC. Translated: CASSLQGGDIQYF.